The T cell receptor beta chain described here comes from a study of OX40 agonist ivuxolimab in advanced cancers. For the study at large: Clinicians treated patients with ivuxolimab, an agonistic anti-OX40 (CD134) antibody. Patients received ivuxolimab, an intravenous treatment, every 2 weeks at 0.01 to 10 mg/kg.

The timepoints at which blood was sampled were baseline, cycle 4 day 1, and cycle 7 day 1. The count of this clone is one. Its antigen is not identified. The CDR3 runs 18 residues. V was clipped by 9 bases and J by 1 base, with 25 bases between them. Germline-derived CDR1 and CDR2 are LNHDA and SQIVND (reference sequence). The table came from immunoSEQ multiplex PCR; TCRdb's copy has only in-frame clones and leaves some out. The sample comprises approximately 90,000 clones, roughly nine tenths of which are singletons, and approximately 1.5% rests with the top ten. Study findings and constraints: Expanded peripheral T-cell antigen specificity went undetermined.

Sequencing used CD4+ or CD8+ T cells sorted from blood, obtained in a trial of the OX40 agonist ivuxolimab. This clonotype was obtained from an adult with an advanced solid tumor such as melanoma, head and neck, liver or kidney cancer. The genes are TRBV19 and TRBJ1-5, with a weak D call TRBD1 (5 bases). The CDR3 nucleotides read TGTGCCAGCGCCCCCTGGAGGGGAAGGGGAAACAGCAATCAGCCCCAGCATTTT. As protein: CASAPWRGRGNSNQPQHF.